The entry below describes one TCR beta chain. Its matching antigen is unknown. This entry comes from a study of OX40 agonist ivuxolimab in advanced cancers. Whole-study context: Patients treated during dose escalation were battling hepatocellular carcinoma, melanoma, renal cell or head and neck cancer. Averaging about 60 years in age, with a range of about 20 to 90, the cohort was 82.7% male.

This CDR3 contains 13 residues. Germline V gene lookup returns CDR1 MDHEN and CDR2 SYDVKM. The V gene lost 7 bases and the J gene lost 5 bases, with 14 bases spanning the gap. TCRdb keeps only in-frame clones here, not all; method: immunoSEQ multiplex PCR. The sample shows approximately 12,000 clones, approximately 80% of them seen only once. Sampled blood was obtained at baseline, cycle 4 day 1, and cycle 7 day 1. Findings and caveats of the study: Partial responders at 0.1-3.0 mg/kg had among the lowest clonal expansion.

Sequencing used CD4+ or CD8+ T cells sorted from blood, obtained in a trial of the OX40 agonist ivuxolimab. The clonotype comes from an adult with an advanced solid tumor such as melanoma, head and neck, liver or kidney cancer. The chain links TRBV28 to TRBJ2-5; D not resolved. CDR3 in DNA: TGTGCCAGCACCCGAACGGTGAGGGAGACCCAGTACTTC. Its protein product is CASTRTVRETQYF.